The source of this TCR beta chain is a study of a mutant IDH1 vaccine in newly diagnosed glioma. Study at large: Vaccination began 4-6 weeks post radiotherapy alone, or with temozolomide cycles. Earlier therapy was either radiotherapy, temozolomide, or both, and most got both. Study findings and constraints: Seemingly, top peripheral T cell clonotype changes bore no relation to pseudoprogression.

The protocol was immunoSEQ multiplex PCR, while the TCRdb copy is restricted to in-frame clones and leaves out a portion. Among around 9,800 clones listed, 88% were seen once. Indicated time point: week 23, last vaccination. What each vaccine dose contained was 300 ug of mutant IDH1 20-mer peptide, accompanied by topical imiquimod. On this clone: No antigen is known for it.

J was trimmed by 0 bases and V by 0 bases; bases with no gene match: 3. CDR1 is SGHAT and CDR2 is FQNNGV in the germline V gene. The CDR3 spans 16 residues. Sequences were derived from PBMCs, sampled from a glioma patient whose treatment included an IDH1 peptide vaccine. This chain uses TRBV11-2 with TRBJ2-7, with 9 nucleotides matching TRBD2. The TCR sequence derives from a middle-aged woman with glioma. Some clones in this sample may be carry-over from other donors' samples. The CDR3 DNA reads TGTGCCAGCAGCTTAGATCTAGCGGGACTCTCCTACGAGCAGTACTTC. This gives the protein CASSLDLAGLSYEQYF.